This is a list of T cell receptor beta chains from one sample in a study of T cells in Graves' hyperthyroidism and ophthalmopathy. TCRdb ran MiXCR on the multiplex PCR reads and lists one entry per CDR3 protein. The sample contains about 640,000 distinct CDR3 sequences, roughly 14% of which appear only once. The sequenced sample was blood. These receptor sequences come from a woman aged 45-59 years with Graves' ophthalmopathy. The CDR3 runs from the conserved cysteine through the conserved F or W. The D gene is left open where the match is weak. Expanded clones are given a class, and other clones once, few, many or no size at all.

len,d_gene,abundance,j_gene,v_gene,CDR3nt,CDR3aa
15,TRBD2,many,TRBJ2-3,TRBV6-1,TGTGCCAGCAGGAAGGGAACTAGCGGCGGAGATACGCAGTATTTT,CASRKGTSGGDTQYF
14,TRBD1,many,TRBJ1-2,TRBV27,TGTGCCAGCAGTGACAGGGGACCCCTCTATGGCTACACCTTC,CASSDRGPLYGYTF
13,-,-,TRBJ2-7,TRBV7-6,TGTGCCAGCAGCATTAAGGGGTACTACGAGCAGTACTTC,CASSIKGYYEQYF
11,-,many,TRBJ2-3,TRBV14,TGTGCCAGCAGCCTTACAAATACGCAGTATTTT,CASSLTNTQYF
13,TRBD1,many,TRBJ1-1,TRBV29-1,TGCAGCGTAGGCGGGACAGGGAACACTGAAGCTTTCTTT,CSVGGTGNTEAFF
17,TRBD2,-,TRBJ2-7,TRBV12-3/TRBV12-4,TGTGCCAGCAGTTTAGCAGGCGGGGGTGGTCAAAGGTACGAGCAGTACTTC,CASSLAGGGGQRYEQYF
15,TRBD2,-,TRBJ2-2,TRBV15,TGTGCCACCAATACGGGACTAGCGGTCACCGGGGAGCTGTTTTTT,CATNTGLAVTGELFF
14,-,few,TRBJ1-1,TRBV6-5,TGTGCCAGCAGTTGGGGGGGCAGGGGCACTGAAGCTTTCTTT,CASSWGGRGTEAFF
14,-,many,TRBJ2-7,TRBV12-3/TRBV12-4,TGTGCCAGCAGTTTCGCGGCTAACAGCTACGAGCAGTACTTC,CASSFAANSYEQYF
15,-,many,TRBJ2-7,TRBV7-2,TGTGCCAGCAGCTCCCCCGCTTGGATCTCCTACGAGCAGTACTTC,CASSSPAWISYEQYF
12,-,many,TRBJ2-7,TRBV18,TGTGCCAGCTCACCACGAAGTTACGAGCAGTACTTC,CASSPRSYEQYF
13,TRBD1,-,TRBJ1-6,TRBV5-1,TGCGCCAGCAGCTTTGACAGGGGTTCACCCCTCCACTTT,CASSFDRGSPLHF
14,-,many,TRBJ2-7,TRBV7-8,TGTGCCAGCAGCTTAGCGTTGCTCCTCTACGAGCAGTACTTC,CASSLALLLYEQYF
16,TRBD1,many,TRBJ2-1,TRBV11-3,TGTGCCAGCAGCTTGAGACTACAGGGGGTTGCTAGTGAGCAGTTCTTC,CASSLRLQGVASEQFF
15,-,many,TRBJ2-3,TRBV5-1,TGCGCCAGCAGCTTGACCACAGGGAGGACAGATACGCAGTATTTT,CASSLTTGRTDTQYF
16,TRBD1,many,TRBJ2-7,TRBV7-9,TGTGCCAGCAGCCCAACCACCCGGACAGGCCGCTACGAGCAGTACTTC,CASSPTTRTGRYEQYF
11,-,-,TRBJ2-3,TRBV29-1,TGCAGCGTTCGGTTTACAGATACGCAGTATTTT,CSVRFTDTQYF
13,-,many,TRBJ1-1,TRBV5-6,TGTGCCAGCAGCTTGAATTGGTTGTCTGAAGCTTTCTTT,CASSLNWLSEAFF